Following are 11 T cell receptor beta chains from one sample sequenced in a study of cytomegalovirus exposure and HLA in healthy donors. The PCR contained 60 Vbeta and 13 Jbeta primers. TCRdb's copy holds only in-frame clones and misses some; the assay was immunoSEQ multiplex PCR. There are about 98,000 clones in the sample; about 70% occur only once, and roughly 8.3% lies in the top ten. Sequences were obtained from PBMCs. All receptors come from a human donor in good health.

V is TRBV10-1 and J is TRBJ1-2; no clear D gene. This CDR3 has 13 amino acids. Germline V gene data show CDR1 as WNHNN and CDR2 as SYGVQD (reference sequence). Trimming removed 5 bases at V and 3 bases at J, with 10 bases between. CDR3 sequence: CASSLGEDYGYTF. The CDR3 nucleotides read TGCGCCAGCAGTCTCGGGGAGGACTATGGCTACACCTTC.

The CDR3 bases are TGTGCCAGCACCCGGCCGGGGGGAGGAGAGACCCAGTACTTC. Encoded protein: CASTRPGGGETQYF. The chain combines TRBV5-6 with TRBJ2-5, with 7 bases aligning to TRBD2. Germline V lookup: CDR1 SGHDT, CDR2 YYEEEE. The CDR3 runs to 14 residues. Losses at the gene ends were 6 bases for V and 4 bases for J; bases not matched to a gene: 9.

This clone was picked up a small number of times. This chain uses TRBV11-2 with TRBJ1-1; TRBD1 aligns across 7 bases. The trim removed 5 bases at V and 9 bases at J, leaving 12 bases unmatched. The CDR3 totals 14 residues. The germline V gene has CDR1 SGHAT and CDR2 FQNNGV. CDR3: CASSNPGGDSQAFF. The CDR3 region has the DNA TGTGCCAGCAGCAATCCGGGGGGGGACAGCCAAGCTTTCTTT.

The rearrangement joins TRBV19 to TRBJ1-2; D is unclear. Germline V gives CDR1 LNHDA, CDR2 SQIVND (reference sequence). Between the trimmed V and J ends, which lost 4 bases and 1 base, there was a span of 16 bases. The CDR3 consists of 16 residues. CDR3 nucleotide sequence: TGTGCCAGTAGTAATATAGATCACGGGGATAACTATGGCTACACCTTC. It specifies CASSNIDHGDNYGYTF.

The rearrangement joins TRBV6-5 to TRBJ2-5; possibly TRBD1 for D (5 bases). The DNA end lines up better with TRBJ2-7; the J call may be wrong. The germline V gene encodes CDR1 MNHEY and CDR2 SVGAGI. The CDR3 has 16 residues. The CDR3, as DNA: TGTGCCAGCAGTTACTCAAGTAGGGGAAGCTCCTACGAGCAGTACTTC. It codes for CASSYSSRGSSYEQYF.

V is TRBV11-2 and J is TRBJ1-3; 7 nucleotides align to TRBD1. J was trimmed by 0 bases and V by 8 bases; bases with no gene match: 4. CDR3 size: 14 residues. Germline-derived CDR1 and CDR2 are SGHAT and FQNNGV. CDR3 bases: TGTGCCAGCGGACAGGAGTCCTCTGGAAACACCATATATTTT. Its protein is CASGQESSGNTIYF. The full variable domain, rest sourced from reference TRBV11-2 and TRBJ1-3, is EAGVAQSPRYKIIEKRQSVAFWCNPISGHATLYWYQQILGQGPKLLIQFQNNGVVDDSQLPKDRFSAERLKGVDSTLKIQPAKLEDSAVYLCASGQESSGNTIYFGEGSWLTVV.

This sequence joins TRBV2 and TRBJ2-7; TRBD2 matches at 9 bases. The germline V gene encodes CDR1 SNHLY and CDR2 FYNNEI. The CDR3 is 15 amino acids. The V segment lost 6 bases and the J segment 6 bases; nucleotides outside the gene matches: 12. This CDR3 reads CASRATGTSMGEQYF. The CDR3 nucleotides are TGTGCCAGCAGGGCTACCGGGACTAGCATGGGCGAGCAGTACTTC.

The chain carries TRBV27 and TRBJ1-6, with 8 bases lining up with TRBD1. Germline values: CDR1 MNHEY, CDR2 SMNVEV (reference sequence). The J segment lost 7 bases and the V segment lost 7 bases, leaving 12 bases of the junction unmatched. CDR3 length: 16 residues. The CDR3 nucleotides read TGTGCCAGCATTAAAACTCCCGGGACAGGAAATTCACCCCTCCACTTT. Translation: CASIKTPGTGNSPLHF.

This chain joins TRBV2 and TRBJ1-5; D is perhaps TRBD1 (6 bases). CDR3 length: 15 amino acids. Looked up from germline, CDR1 is SNHLY and CDR2 is FYNNEI. Between the trimmed V and J ends, which lost 8 bases and 0 bases, there was a span of 14 bases. This chain's CDR3 is CASRVTGNSNQPQHF. Here the CDR3 DNA reads TGTGCCAGCCGGGTTACAGGGAATAGCAATCAGCCCCAGCATTTT.

The J gene is TRBJ1-1, the V gene TRBV5-1; no reliable D call. The CDR3 has 13 residues. Germline V lookup: CDR1 SGHRS, CDR2 YFSETQ. Trimming stripped 1 base from V and 2 bases from J, with 6 bases between. CDR3 DNA sequence: TGCGCCAGCAGCTTGTACATAAACACTGAAGCTTTCTTT. It is translated as CASSLYINTEAFF.

This clone was counted a single time. The gene calls are TRBV14 and TRBJ2-2, with D perhaps matching TRBD2 (7 bases). V gave up 1 base and J gave up 5 bases, with 11 bases separating them. Germline CDR1 and CDR2: SGHDN and FVKESK. The CDR3 has 15 residues. The CDR3 DNA follows: TGTGCCAGCAGCCAAGGCGGGGGCGCAACCGGGGAGCTGTTTTTT. Its protein product is CASSQGGGATGELFF.